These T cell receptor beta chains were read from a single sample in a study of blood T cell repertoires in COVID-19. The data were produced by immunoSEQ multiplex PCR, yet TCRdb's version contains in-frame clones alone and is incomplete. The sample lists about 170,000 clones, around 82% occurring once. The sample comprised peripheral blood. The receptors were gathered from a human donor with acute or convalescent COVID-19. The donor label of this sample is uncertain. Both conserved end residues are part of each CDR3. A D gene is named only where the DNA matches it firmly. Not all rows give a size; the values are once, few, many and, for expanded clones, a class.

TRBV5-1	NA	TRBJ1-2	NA	TGCGCCAGCTTCTCAGGAGGGTATGGTGGCTACACCTTC	CASFSGGYGGYTF
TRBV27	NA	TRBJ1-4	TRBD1	TGTGCCAGCAGAGCACAGGGGGCTGTGGAAAAACTGTTTTTT	CASRAQGAVEKLFF
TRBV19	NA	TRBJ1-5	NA	TGTGCCAGTAGTTATGGCATTAATAGCAATCAGCCCCAGCATTTT	CASSYGINSNQPQHF
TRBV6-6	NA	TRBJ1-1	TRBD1	TGTGCCAGCCAGAGGGGGCAGAGCACTGAAGCTTTCTTT	CASQRGQSTEAFF
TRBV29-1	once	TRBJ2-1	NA	TGCAGCGTTGACCAGGGCTCCTACAATGAGCAGTTCTTC	CSVDQGSYNEQFF
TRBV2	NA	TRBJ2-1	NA	TGTGCCAGCAGTGCGGGGGGCCTCGACGAGAGCTCCTACAATGAGCAGTTCTTC	CASSAGGLDESSYNEQFF
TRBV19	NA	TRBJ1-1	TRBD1	TGTGCCAGTAGTGCCCCGGGACAGGGGAGCACTGAAGCTTTCTTT	CASSAPGQGSTEAFF
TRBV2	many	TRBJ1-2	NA	TGTGCCAGCAGTGAAAGTCGGAACTATGGCTACACCTTC	CASSESRNYGYTF
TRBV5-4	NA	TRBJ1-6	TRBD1	TGTGCCAGCAGCTTAAGGACAGGGGATAATTCACCCCTCCACTTT	CASSLRTGDNSPLHF
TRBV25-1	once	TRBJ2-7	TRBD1	TGTGCCAGCAGTGACTCCCGACAGGGGATCTTCTACGAGCAGTACTTC	CASSDSRQGIFYEQYF
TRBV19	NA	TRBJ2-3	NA	TGTGCCAGTAGTACGACGAGGGGCACAGATACGCAGTATTTT	CASSTTRGTDTQYF
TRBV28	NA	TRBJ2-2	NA	TGTGCCAGCAGCCAAGGGACATACACCGGGGAGCTGTTTTTT	CASSQGTYTGELFF
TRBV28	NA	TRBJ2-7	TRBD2	TGTGCCAGCAGCCCTCTTCCACCCGGGGGGGAGTACTTC	CASSPLPPGGEYF
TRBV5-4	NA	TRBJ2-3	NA	TGTGCCAGCAGCTTCCAGGGCCCCACAGATACGCAGTATTTT	CASSFQGPTDTQYF
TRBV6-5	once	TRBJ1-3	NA	TGTGCCAGCTGGGACAACTTCTTCTCTGGAAACACCATATATTTT	CASWDNFFSGNTIYF